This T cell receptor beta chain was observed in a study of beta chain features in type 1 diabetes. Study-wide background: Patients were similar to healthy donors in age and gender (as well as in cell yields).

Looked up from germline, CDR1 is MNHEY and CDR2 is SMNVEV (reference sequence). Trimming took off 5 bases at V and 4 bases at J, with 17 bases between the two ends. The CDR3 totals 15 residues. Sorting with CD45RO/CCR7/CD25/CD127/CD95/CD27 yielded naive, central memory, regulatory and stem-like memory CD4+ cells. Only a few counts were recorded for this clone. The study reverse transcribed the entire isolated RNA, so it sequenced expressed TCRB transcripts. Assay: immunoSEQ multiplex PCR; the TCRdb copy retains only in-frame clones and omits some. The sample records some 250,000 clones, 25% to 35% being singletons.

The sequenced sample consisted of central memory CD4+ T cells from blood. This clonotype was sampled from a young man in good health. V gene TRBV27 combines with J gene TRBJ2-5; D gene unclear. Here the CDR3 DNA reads TGTGCCAGCAGTCAGAGGTGGGTTGGCGGAGAGACCCAGTACTTC. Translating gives CASSQRWVGGETQYF.